This T cell receptor (beta chain) was identified in a study of cytomegalovirus exposure and HLA in healthy donors. Healthy people donating bone marrow made up the donors. PCR involved 60 Vbeta and 13 Jbeta primers. Produced via immunoSEQ multiplex PCR; TCRdb's table is partial and in-frame only. The table has more than 100,000 clones, about 80% seen once; the top ten hold about 30%. Source material: PBMCs. This receptor was taken from a man aged 60 to 69 in good health and CMV-seropositive.

CDR3 residues: CASSLRQGGDVNTEAFF. The CDR3 nucleotides read TGTGCCAGCAGCCTTAGACAGGGGGGAGATGTGAACACTGAAGCTTTCTTT. The V call is TRBV4-2, the J call TRBJ1-1, with 9 bases lining up with TRBD1. Unmatched junction bases numbered 9, after V lost 4 bases and J lost 0 bases. The germline V gene encodes CDR1 LGHNA and CDR2 YNFKEQ. The CDR3 spans 17 residues.